The 28 T cell receptor beta chains listed next were all sequenced from one sample in a study of blood T cell dynamics during melanoma immunotherapy. Time point: week 3, after first cycle of checkpoint inhibitor. Assay used: immunoSEQ multiplex PCR; TCRdb lists only in-frame clones, some missing. The sample lists about 4,200 clones, 70% to 90% occurring once. Sequencing was performed on blood, taken from a patient treated with checkpoint blockade. The receptors were sampled from a human donor with melanoma.

This chain connects TRBV30 to TRBJ2-2, with a weak D call TRBD2 (5 bases). Germline V gene sequence: CDR1 GTSNPN, CDR2 SVGIG (reference sequence). This CDR3 is built from 15 residues. V shed 2 bases and J shed 6 bases, with 16 bases lying between them. The CDR3 reads CAWSRTLEAAGELFF. In DNA form, the CDR3 reads TGTGCCTGGAGTCGAACGTTGGAGGCGGCCGGGGAGCTGTTTTTT. The complete variable domain, with remaining parts taken from reference TRBV30 and TRBJ2-2, reads SQTIHQWPATLVQPVGSPLSLECTVEGTSNPNLYWYRQAAGRGLQLLFYSVGIGQISSEVPQNLSASRPQDRQFILSSKKLLLSDSGFYLCAWSRTLEAAGELFFGEGSRLTVL.

This chain joins TRBV5-6 and TRBJ1-5; the D is unclear. The CDR3 runs to 13 residues. CDR1 and CDR2 from the germline V gene are SGHDT and YYEEEE. The V end lost 0 bases, the J end lost 2 bases, and 3 bases lay between the germline ends. CDR3: CASSLVGNQPQHF. As DNA, the CDR3 is TGTGCCAGCAGCTTGGTGGGCAATCAGCCCCAGCATTTT.

The chain joins TRBV5-4 to TRBJ1-6; tentatively, D is TRBD1 (6 bases). From germline, CDR1 is SGHNT and CDR2 YYREEE (reference sequence). This CDR3 has 19 amino acids. Trimming shortened V by 4 bases and J by 0 bases, and 20 bases separated the two germline ends. Written as DNA, the CDR3 is TGTGCCAGCAGCGGGCGGGGGCGGAGAGACCTCTCCTATAATTCACCCCTCCACTTT. Residues: CASSGRGRRDLSYNSPLHF.

This chain joins TRBV11-2 and TRBJ2-6; D is perhaps TRBD1 or TRBD2 (5 bases each). Trimming shortened V by 3 bases and J by 0 bases, and 9 bases separated the two germline ends. The CDR3 runs 16 residues. The germline V gene encodes CDR1 SGHAT and CDR2 FQNNGV. This CDR3 is CASSFAGTSGANVLTF. Here the CDR3 DNA reads TGTGCCAGCAGCTTTGCTGGGACCTCTGGGGCCAACGTCCTGACTTTC.

The V call is TRBV18, the J call TRBJ2-7; TRBD2 matches at 13 bases. V gave up 4 bases and J gave up 5 bases; unmatched junction bases: 5. The CDR3 totals 15 residues. Germline CDR1 reads KGHSH; CDR2 reads LQKENI. The CDR3 spells CASSRTSGGFHEQYF. The DNA for the CDR3 is TGTGCCAGCTCACGGACTAGCGGGGGCTTTCACGAGCAGTACTTC.

The chain uses TRBV5-6 and TRBJ2-2; D is unresolved. CDR3 length: 17 residues. Looked up from germline, CDR1 is SGHDT and CDR2 is YYEEEE. The V and J ends lost 1 base and 4 bases respectively, with 17 bases between them. The CDR3 is CASSLSKKGRSTGELFF. As DNA, the CDR3 is TGTGCCAGCAGCTTGAGCAAGAAGGGCCGAAGCACCGGGGAGCTGTTTTTT.

The chain uses TRBV5-1 and TRBJ2-6; D remains unclear. The V gene lost 1 base and the J gene lost 0 bases, with 8 bases spanning the gap. The germline V gene encodes CDR1 SGHRS and CDR2 YFSETQ. The CDR3 has 16 amino acids. CDR3 sequence: CASSLLQFSGANVLTF. The CDR3 DNA sequence: TGCGCCAGCAGCTTGCTTCAGTTCTCTGGGGCCAACGTCCTGACTTTC. The complete variable domain, with remaining parts taken from reference TRBV5-1 and TRBJ2-6, reads KAGVTQTPRYLIKTRGQQVTLSCSPISGHRSVSWYQQTPGQGLQFLFEYFSETQRNKGNFPGRFSGRQFSNSRSEMNVSTLELGDSALYLCASSLLQFSGANVLTFGAGSRLTVL.

Remarks on this clone: Other nucleotide sequences in the sample specify the same CDR3. The chain carries TRBV6-1 and TRBJ1-1; no reliable D call. Germline V CDR1 and CDR2: MNHNS, SASEGT. The CDR3 contains 12 residues. V lost 2 bases and J lost 8, with 9 bases in between. CDR3 nucleotide sequence: TGTGCCAGCAGTGAATCCGGAGCCGAAGCTTTCTTT. It encodes CASSESGAEAFF.

This clone showed up just once. The same CDR3 also results from other DNA sequences found in this sample. This chain links TRBV7-3 with TRBJ2-2; a possible D gene is TRBD2 (7 bases). Deletions cut 2 bases from V and 4 bases from J, with 14 bases between. The CDR3 loop spans 16 amino acids. From germline, CDR1 is SGHTA and CDR2 FQGTGA. The CDR3 DNA follows: TGTGCCAGCAGCTTACGGGCGGGGGCGAGCACCGGGGAGCTGTTTTTT. Its protein product is CASSLRAGASTGELFF.

This clone was seen only once. V usage is TRBV5-1 and J usage is TRBJ1-2; 10 bases map to TRBD1. The V gene end was trimmed by 0 bases and the J gene end by 1 base; junction bases not matched to a gene: 3. In germline, CDR1 is SGHRS, CDR2 YFSETQ. The CDR3 runs 16 residues. CDR3 in DNA: TGCGCCAGCAGCTTGGAGCGGACAGGGGGTAACTATGGCTACACCTTC. It is translated as CASSLERTGGNYGYTF.

The CDR3 DNA is TGTGCCAGCAGCTTAGATTGGTCCGGCCCGGGGGAGCAGTTCTTC. Its translation is CASSLDWSGPGEQFF. The V and J genes are TRBV11-3 and TRBJ2-1; perhaps TRBD2 as D (5 bases). The germline V and J ends were trimmed by 0 bases and 10 bases, with 16 bases remaining between them. From germline, CDR1 is SGHNT and CDR2 YENEEA. There are 15 residues in the CDR3.

The CDR3, as DNA: TGTGCCAGCGGGACTAGCAGCTACAATGAGCAGTTCTTC. Its protein is CASGTSSYNEQFF. The V gene is TRBV2, the J gene TRBJ2-1, with TRBD2 matching 9 bases. The germline gives CDR1 SNHLY, CDR2 FYNNEI. The CDR3 totals 13 residues. The junction had 2 bases not matched to a gene; V was cut back by 8 bases and J by 3 bases. Full variable domain (outside the CDR3, taken from reference TRBV2 and TRBJ2-1): EPEVTQTPSHQVTQMGQEVILRCVPISNHLYFYWYRQILGQKVEFLVSFYNNEISEKSEIFDDQFSVERPDGSNFTLKIRSTKLEDSAMYFCASGTSSYNEQFFGPGTRLTVL.

This clone was observed a single time. The chain employs TRBV28 and TRBJ1-1; D not certain. Between the trimmed V and J ends, which lost 1 base and 4 bases, there was a span of 4 bases. CDR1 is MDHEN, CDR2 SYDVKM, per germline. This CDR3 has 12 residues. The CDR3 spells CASSLLGTEAFF. The CDR3 region has the DNA TGTGCCAGCAGTTTATTGGGCACTGAAGCTTTCTTT.

The chain joins TRBV6-4 to TRBJ1-2; no reliable D call. There are 14 residues in the CDR3. Trimming cost V 5 bases and J 0 bases, with 10 bases left between them. The germline V gene has CDR1 MRHNA and CDR2 SNTAGT. CDR3 coding DNA: TGTGCCAGCAGTCCAACGACGGCTAACTATGGCTACACCTTC. Translated: CASSPTTANYGYTF.

With regard to this clone: One end of the junction does not line up with germline, which may come from a read error. The rearrangement joins TRBV2 to TRBJ1-1; D remains ambiguous. Germline loops: CDR1 SNHLY, CDR2 FYNNEI. This CDR3 spans 12 amino acids. CDR3 bases: TGTGCCAGCAGTAAAGCAGGATCTGAAGCTTTCTTT. Residues: CASSKAGSEAFF. Drawing the rest from reference TRBV2 and TRBJ1-1, the complete variable domain is EPEVTQTPSHQVTQMGQEVILRCVPISNHLYFYWYRQILGQKVEFLVSFYNNEISEKSEIFDDQFSVERPDGSNFTLKIRSTKLEDSAMYFCASSKAGSEAFFGQGTRLTVV.

The V gene is TRBV9, the J gene TRBJ1-5; D not resolved. Per the germline V gene, CDR1 is SGDLS and CDR2 is YYNGEE. This CDR3 has 14 amino acids. Trimming removed 3 bases from V and 4 bases from J, with 11 bases in between. In nucleotides, the CDR3 is TGTGCCAGCAGCGCGGGAGCCGGGAATCAGCCCCAGCATTTT. Translating it yields CASSAGAGNQPQHF. Full variable domain (missing parts from reference TRBV9 and TRBJ1-5): DSGVTQTPKHLITATGQRVTLRCSPRSGDLSVYWYQQSLDQGLQFLIQYYNGEERAKGNILERFSAQQFPDLHSELNLSSLELGDSALYFCASSAGAGNQPQHFGDGTRLSIL.

This clone was seen a few times. The CDR3 reads CASSLSDGSYNSPLHF. The CDR3 DNA is TGTGCCAGCAGCCTAAGTGACGGCTCCTATAATTCACCCCTCCACTTT. This sequence joins TRBV16 and TRBJ1-6; D uncertain. Germline V gives CDR1 KGHSY, CDR2 FQNENV. Trimming removed 4 bases at V and 0 bases at J, with 10 bases between. This CDR3 is 16 amino acids long.

The V call is TRBV4-3, the J call TRBJ1-3; weak D call: TRBD1 (5 bases). Germline CDR1 LGHNA, CDR2 YSLEER. This CDR3 comprises 17 residues. Trimming removed 5 bases from V and 0 bases from J, with 17 bases in between. CDR3 in amino acids: CASSFGLGGSSGNTIYF. Written as DNA, the CDR3 is TGCGCCAGCAGCTTCGGCCTCGGGGGAAGCTCTGGAAACACCATATATTTT.

J is TRBJ1-4 and V is TRBV5-1; 11 bases agree with TRBD1. In germline, CDR1 is SGHRS, CDR2 YFSETQ. V shed 7 bases and J 3 bases; nucleotides not matched to a gene: 8. The CDR3 length is 16 residues. CDR3 protein: CASGSGQGASNEKLFF. DNA for the CDR3: TGCGCCAGCGGGTCAGGACAGGGGGCCTCTAATGAAAAACTGTTTTTT.

Only one count was recorded for this clone. V is TRBV7-2 and J is TRBJ2-3, with 8 bases that match TRBD2. CDR1 and CDR2 from the germline V gene are SGHTA and FQGNSA. There are 15 residues in the CDR3. Germline trimming cut 6 bases from V and 1 base from J; bases unmatched to any gene: 6. The CDR3 bases are TGTGCCAGCAGTAGGGCGGGGGGACGCACAGATACGCAGTATTTT. Residues: CASSRAGGRTDTQYF.

This sequence joins TRBV28 and TRBJ2-1; the D call may be TRBD1 or TRBD2 (5 bases each). Germline assignment: CDR1 MDHEN and CDR2 SYDVKM. The germline V and J ends were trimmed by 6 bases and 15 bases, with 15 bases remaining between them. The CDR3 contains 11 residues. CDR3 protein: CASRLGTRRFF. The CDR3 nucleotides are TGTGCCAGCAGGCTAGGGACCCGCCGGTTCTTC.

Remarks on this clone: The junction does not match germline at one end; this may be a read error. The chain recombines TRBV5-1 with TRBJ2-1; perhaps TRBD2 as D (5 bases). This CDR3 region has 15 residues. The V gene's germline CDR1 is SGHRS and CDR2 YFSETQ. CDR3 DNA: TGCGTCAGCAGCCCCAAGGGAGTTCTCGCTGGTGAGCAGTTCTTC. Its translation: CVSSPKGVLAGEQFF.

The CDR3 DNA is TGTGCCAGCAGCTTACAACATGGATCTGGAAACACCATATATTTT. Encoded protein: CASSLQHGSGNTIYF. V and J are TRBV9 and TRBJ1-3; the D is unclear. Trimming left V 4 bases short and J 1 base short, with 12 bases between. CDR1 is SGDLS, CDR2 YYNGEE, per germline. The CDR3 has 15 amino acids.

In its sample, this clone was seen a few times. V is TRBV29-1 and J is TRBJ1-1; D is unresolved. V was trimmed by 7 bases and J by 5 bases, leaving 14 bases between them. Looked up from germline, CDR1 is SQVTM and CDR2 is ANQGSEA. CDR3 length: 12 residues. CDR3 coding DNA: TGCAGCGGGTCCCTGGGAGAAACTGAAGCTTTCTTT. This encodes CSGSLGETEAFF.

This clone was seen just once. V is TRBV23-1 and J is TRBJ2-1; D is uncertain. TRBV23-1 is labeled an ORF, and its function is uncertain. The CDR3 is made up of 16 amino acids. The V and J ends lost 2 bases and 0 bases respectively, with 11 bases between them. The CDR3 DNA is TGCGCCAGCAGTCAAGGGTGGGCAGGCTCCTACAATGAGCAGTTCTTC. Encoded protein: CASSQGWAGSYNEQFF.

The V gene is TRBV7-2, the J gene TRBJ2-5; possible D gene TRBD1, 5 bases. V was pared by 5 bases and J by 1 base, with 11 bases between. The CDR3 has 14 residues. In germline, CDR1 is SGHTA, CDR2 FQGNSA. CDR3 in DNA: TGTGCCAGCAGCCTTAGACAGCCCCAAGAGACCCAGTACTTC. Translated: CASSLRQPQETQYF.

The chain carries TRBV9 and TRBJ1-2, with 9 bases matching TRBD1. The CDR3 covers 15 residues. From germline, CDR1 is SGDLS and CDR2 YYNGEE. The J segment lost 7 bases and the V segment lost 3 bases, leaving 10 bases of the junction unmatched. CDR3 DNA sequence: TGTGCCAGCAGCGCACGCCCGGGACAGGGAGTTGGCTACACCTTC. Its protein product is CASSARPGQGVGYTF.

As for this clone: Germline and junction disagree at one end, which may indicate a read error. The V and J genes are TRBV2 and TRBJ2-5; D gene unclear. The germline gives CDR1 SNHLY, CDR2 FYNNEI. The CDR3 covers 15 residues. The CDR3 DNA reads TGTGCCAGCATTGAATTGGGTTGGTGGGAAGAGACCCAGTACTTC. Amino acid sequence: CASIELGWWEETQYF. Complete variable domain (other parts from reference TRBV2 and TRBJ2-5): EPEVTQTPSHQVTQMGQEVILRCVPISNHLYFYWYRQILGQKVEFLVSFYNNEISEKSEIFDDQFSVERPDGSNFTLKIRSTKLEDSAMYFCASIELGWWEETQYFGPGTRLLVL.